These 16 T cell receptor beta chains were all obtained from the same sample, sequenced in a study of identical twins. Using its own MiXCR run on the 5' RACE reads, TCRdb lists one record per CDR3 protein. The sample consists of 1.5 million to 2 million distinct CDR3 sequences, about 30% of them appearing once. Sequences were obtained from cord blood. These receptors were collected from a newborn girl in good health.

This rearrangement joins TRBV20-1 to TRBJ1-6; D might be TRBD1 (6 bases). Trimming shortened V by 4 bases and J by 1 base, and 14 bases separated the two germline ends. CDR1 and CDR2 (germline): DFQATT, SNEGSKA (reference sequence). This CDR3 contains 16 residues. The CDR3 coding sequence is TGCAGTGCTACTACAAGGGGGGGATCCTATAATTCACCCCTCCACTTT. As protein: CSATTRGGSYNSPLHF.

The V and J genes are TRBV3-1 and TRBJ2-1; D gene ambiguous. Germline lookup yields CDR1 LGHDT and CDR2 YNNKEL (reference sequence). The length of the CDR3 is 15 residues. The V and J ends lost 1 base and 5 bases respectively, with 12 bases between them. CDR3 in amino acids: CASSQARLRNNEQFF. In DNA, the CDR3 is TGTGCCAGCAGCCAAGCCCGCCTGAGGAACAATGAGCAGTTCTTC.

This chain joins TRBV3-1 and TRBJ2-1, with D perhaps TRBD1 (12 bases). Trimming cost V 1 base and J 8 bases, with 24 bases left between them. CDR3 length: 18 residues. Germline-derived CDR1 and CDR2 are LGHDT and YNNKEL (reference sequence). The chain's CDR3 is CASSQAGQGASGRHEQFF. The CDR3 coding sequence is TGTGCCAGCAGCCAAGCGGGACAGGGGGCTAGCGGGAGGCATGAGCAGTTCTTC.

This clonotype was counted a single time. The CDR3 sequence is CASSYSIWHQGGVSYEQFF. Written as DNA, the CDR3 is TGTGCCAGCAGTTACTCGATTTGGCACCAGGGGGGAGTCTCCTACGAGCAGTTCTTC. The V and J genes are TRBV6-5 and TRBJ2-1; D is possibly TRBD1 (7 bases). This CDR3 is 19 amino acids long. Germline loops: CDR1 MNHEY, CDR2 SVGAGI. The V end lost 0 bases, the J end lost 10 bases, and 28 bases lay between the germline ends.

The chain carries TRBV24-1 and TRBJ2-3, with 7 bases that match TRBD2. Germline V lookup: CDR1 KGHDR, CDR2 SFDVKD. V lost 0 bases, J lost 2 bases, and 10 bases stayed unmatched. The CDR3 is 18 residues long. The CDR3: CATSDLSSGDPNTDTQYF. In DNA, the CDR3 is TGTGCCACCAGTGATTTGTCTAGCGGAGACCCAAACACAGATACGCAGTATTTT.

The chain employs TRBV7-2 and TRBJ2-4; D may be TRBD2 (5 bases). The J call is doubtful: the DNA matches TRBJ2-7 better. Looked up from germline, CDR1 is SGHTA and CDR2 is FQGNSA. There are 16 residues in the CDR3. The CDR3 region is CASSLAGVASSHEQYF. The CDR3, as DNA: TGTGCCAGCAGCTTAGCGGGAGTAGCGAGTAGCCACGAGCAGTACTTC.

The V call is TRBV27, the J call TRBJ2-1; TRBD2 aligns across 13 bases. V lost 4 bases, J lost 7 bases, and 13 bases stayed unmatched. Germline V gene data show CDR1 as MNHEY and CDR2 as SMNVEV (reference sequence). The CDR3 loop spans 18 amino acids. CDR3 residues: CASSSNLKTSGRGNEQFF. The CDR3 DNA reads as TGTGCCAGCAGTTCCAACCTCAAAACTAGCGGGAGGGGGAATGAGCAGTTCTTC.

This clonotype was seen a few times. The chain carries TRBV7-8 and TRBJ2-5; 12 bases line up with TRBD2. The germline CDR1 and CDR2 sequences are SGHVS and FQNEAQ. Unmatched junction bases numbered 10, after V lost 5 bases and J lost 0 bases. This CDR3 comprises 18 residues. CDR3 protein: CASSDQTSGSWYQETQYF. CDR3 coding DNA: TGTGCCAGCAGCGACCAGACTAGCGGGAGCTGGTACCAAGAGACCCAGTACTTC. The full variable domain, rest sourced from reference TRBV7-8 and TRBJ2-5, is GAGVSQSPRYKVAKRGQDVALRCDPISGHVSLFWYQQALGQGPEFLTYFQNEAQLDKSGLPSDRFFAERPEGSVSTLKIQRTQQEDSAVYLCASSDQTSGSWYQETQYFGPGTRLLVL.

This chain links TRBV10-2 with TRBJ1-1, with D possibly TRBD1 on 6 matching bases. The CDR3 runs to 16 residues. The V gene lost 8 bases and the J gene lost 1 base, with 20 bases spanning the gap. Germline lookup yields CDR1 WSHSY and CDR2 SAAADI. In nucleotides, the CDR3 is TGCGCCAGCGGGGGAGCTTCCGGGACACAGAACACTGAAGCTTTCTTT. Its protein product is CASGGASGTQNTEAFF.

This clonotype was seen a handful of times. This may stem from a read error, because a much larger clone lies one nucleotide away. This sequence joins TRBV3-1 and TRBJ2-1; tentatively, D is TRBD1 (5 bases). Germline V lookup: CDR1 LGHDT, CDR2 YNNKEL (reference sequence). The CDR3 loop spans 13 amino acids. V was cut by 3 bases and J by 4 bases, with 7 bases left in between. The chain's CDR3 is CASSQYRYNEQFF. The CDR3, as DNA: TGTGCCAGCAGCCAGTACAGGTACAATGAGCAGTTCTTC.

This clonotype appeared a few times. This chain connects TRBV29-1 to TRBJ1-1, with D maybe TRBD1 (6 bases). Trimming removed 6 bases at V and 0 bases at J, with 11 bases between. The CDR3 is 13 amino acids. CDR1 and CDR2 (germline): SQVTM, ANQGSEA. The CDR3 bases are TGCAGCGTGGTCACAGGGTTGAACACTGAAGCTTTCTTT. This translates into CSVVTGLNTEAFF.

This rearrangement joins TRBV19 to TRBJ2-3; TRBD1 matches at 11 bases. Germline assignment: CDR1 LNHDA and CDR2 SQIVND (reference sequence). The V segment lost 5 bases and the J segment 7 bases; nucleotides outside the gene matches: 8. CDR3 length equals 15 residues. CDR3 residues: CASSADRGPWNTQYF. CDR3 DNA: TGTGCCAGTAGTGCGGACAGGGGGCCGTGGAATACGCAGTATTTT.

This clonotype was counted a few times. In nucleotides, the CDR3 is TGTGCCAGCTCACCATCCCGGGACAGGGGGGCCACCTTC. Amino acid sequence: CASSPSRDRGATF. The chain couples TRBV18 to TRBJ1-2, with 11 bases aligning to TRBD1. The CDR3 covers 13 residues. Germline V gives CDR1 KGHSH, CDR2 LQKENI. With V trimmed by 2 bases and J by 13 bases, 6 bases remained unmatched.

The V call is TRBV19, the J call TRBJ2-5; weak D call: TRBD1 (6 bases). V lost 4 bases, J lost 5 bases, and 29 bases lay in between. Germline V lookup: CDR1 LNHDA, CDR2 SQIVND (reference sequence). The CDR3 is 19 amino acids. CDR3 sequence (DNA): TGTGCCAGTAGTACGAGCCCCCAAACCTTGACAGGCTGGAGGGAGACCCAGTACTTC. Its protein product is CASSTSPQTLTGWRETQYF.

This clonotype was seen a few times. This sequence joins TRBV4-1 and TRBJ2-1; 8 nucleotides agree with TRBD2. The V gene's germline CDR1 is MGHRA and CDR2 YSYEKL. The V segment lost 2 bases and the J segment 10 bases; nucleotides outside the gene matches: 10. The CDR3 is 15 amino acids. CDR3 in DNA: TGCGCCAGCAGCCAAAATCGAGCGGGAGAGGGCGAGCAGTTCTTC. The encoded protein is CASSQNRAGEGEQFF.

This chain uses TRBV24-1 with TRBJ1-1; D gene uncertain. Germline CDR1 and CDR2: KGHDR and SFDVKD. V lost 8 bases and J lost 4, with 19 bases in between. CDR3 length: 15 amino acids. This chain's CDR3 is CATILVTPGSTEAFF. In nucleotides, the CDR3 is TGTGCCACCATCTTGGTGACCCCCGGGAGCACTGAAGCTTTCTTT.